This TCR beta chain stems from a study of T-cell memory formation after mild COVID-19 (dated by TCRdb to the early 2020s). Study-wide context: TCR sequence clusters from the two donors were largely donor specific. Two young, previously healthy adult volunteers, one female and one male, were included in the cohort. T-cell clones expanding and contracting after mild COVID-19 in a couple of donors were tracked by longitudinal TCRalpha and TCRbeta repertoire sequencing. Here is what the overall study found, with its caveats: The study included only a couple of mild cases, and larger cohorts that include severe cases with pre-infection samples were judged to be necessary. Contracting CD4+ clones appeared mostly in the CM and EM memory subsets, whereas CD8+ clones were enriched in EMRA. Some responding clones were found in pre-infection memory, which suggests that pre-existing cross-reactive memory T cells took part in the SARS-CoV-2 response. Clones that contracted from day 15 to 85 showed balanced CD4/CD8 phenotypes, whereas a second wave of clones that expanded from day 15 to 37 leaned towards CD4+. SARS-CoV-2 specificity of the second-wave clones peaking on day 37 was not confirmed.

This clonotype was observed a few times. It lacks a known antigen. No clone much larger than this one lies a single base away; base qualities are absent. PBMCs were isolated by Ficoll-Paque density gradient centrifugation. Relative to germline, V is 3 bases shorter and J is 6 bases shorter, with 17 bases between their ends. The germline V gene gives CDR1 as SGHRS and CDR2 as YFSETQ. Spanning cysteine to phenylalanine, the CDR3 consists of 15 amino acids. Kept here is only the CDR3 DNA, which spans 45 bases and is read in frame from base 1. For sequencing, an Illumina NovaSeq 6000 was employed. Using 5'RACE with constant-segment primers, TCRalpha and TCRbeta cDNA libraries were constructed, with sample barcodes and unique molecular identifiers added in the process. RNA was extracted from every sample with Trizol reagent. Amplification of the libraries took two PCR steps, and the second step added a second sample barcode plus Illumina TruSeq adapters. Sequencing of the libraries was done on an Illumina NovaSeq, producing 2 x 150 bp paired-end reads. From the authors' description of their analysis: Reads were demultiplexed and collapsed into UMI-guided consensus sequences with migec v1.2.7. With mixcr v2.1.11, UMI consensuses were aligned to TRA and TRB V and J templates and assembled into clonotypes. A clonotype was counted as expanded or contracted only if both edgeR and NoisET called the change significant, with noise models trained on biological replicates. For edgeR calls, the thresholds were a false discovery rate-adjusted p below 0.01 and a log2 fold-change of 1. As an exploratory analysis of dynamics, PCA with hierarchical clustering was applied to max-normalized trajectories of the 1000 most abundant clonotypes. Separately sequenced CD4+ and CD8+ repertoires were used to assign the CD4 or CD8 phenotype of responding clones. TCRdb handled the public reads itself, with Q25 trimming in fastp and clone calling in MiXCR, and kept productive beta chains. Rows matching on CDR3 protein sequence are summarized as one entry with the most common DNA and genes. Here the V and J calls rest on TCRdb's processing, not on the authors' analysis. Counted in this sample were a few hundred thousand distinct CDR3 sequences; about 16% of them appeared once. The ten largest make up 20% to 25% of the sample.

The rearranged segments are TRBV5-1 and TRBJ2-3; confidence is insufficient to name the D gene. Sequencing used PBMCs or a T cell subset sorted from them (not recorded which). The receptor comes from a man younger than 35 who had mild COVID-19 (a few samples of this study predate the infection). The sample titles of this study are shuffled in the database, so cell type and time point are left out; the donor was told from shared clones. The DNA sequence reads TGCGCCAGCAGCTCAGACACCGAATTGCTGGATACGCAGTATTTT. It codes for CASSSDTELLDTQYF.